This passage covers 26 T cell receptor beta chains from one sample sequenced in a study of blood T cell repertoires in COVID-19. Clones were read by immunoSEQ multiplex PCR, and TCRdb kept only the in-frame ones, dropping some. Altogether roughly 380,000 clones are present, about nine tenths being singletons, with the ten largest covering 1.5% to 1.7%. Material: peripheral blood. These receptors came from a woman aged 40 to 50 with COVID-19, enrolled during active disease.

The rearrangement links TRBV29-1 to TRBJ2-7, with D perhaps matching TRBD1 (6 bases). This CDR3 is 12 amino acids long. Deletions cut 5 bases from V and 0 bases from J, with 8 bases between. CDR1 SQVTM and CDR2 ANQGSEA come from the germline V gene. CDR3: CSVRGSSYEQYF. DNA of the CDR3: TGCAGCGTTAGGGGGAGCTCCTACGAGCAGTACTTC.

The V call is TRBV28, the J call TRBJ1-6; TRBD1 is a possible D gene (6 bases). CDR1 MDHEN and CDR2 SYDVKM come from the germline V gene. V was shortened by 8 bases and J by 0 bases, with 14 bases between the two germline ends. The CDR3 spans 16 residues. CDR3 bases: TGTGCCAGCGCCACTAAAGGGGGCTCCTATAATTCACCCCTCCACTTT. Its translation is CASATKGGSYNSPLHF.

V is TRBV7-2 and J is TRBJ2-3; TRBD2 is a possible D gene (6 bases). Germline V lookup: CDR1 SGHTA, CDR2 FQGNSA. The CDR3 spans 15 residues. V was pared by 3 bases and J by 7 bases, with 17 bases between. Written as DNA, the CDR3 is TGTGCCAGCAGCTTCCGGGACTCCATAAGAAATACGCAGTATTTT. It yields the protein CASSFRDSIRNTQYF.

This clone was seen once. This chain links TRBV5-1 with TRBJ1-3; 7 bases agree with TRBD1. This CDR3 comprises 15 residues. The V gene's germline CDR1 is SGHRS and CDR2 YFSETQ. The J segment lost 1 base and the V segment lost 7 bases, leaving 8 bases of the junction unmatched. CDR3 coding DNA: TGCGCCAGCTCATTACAGGGGTTTTCTGGAAACACCATATATTTT. It specifies CASSLQGFSGNTIYF.

The chain recombines TRBV5-4 with TRBJ1-3; D perhaps matches TRBD1 (5 bases). Between the trimmed V and J ends, which lost 5 bases and 1 base, there was a span of 16 bases. The CDR3 length is 16 residues. Germline CDR1 reads SGHNT; CDR2 reads YYREEE (reference sequence). Here the CDR3 reads CASSPGVGQSGNTIYF. The CDR3 nucleotides read TGTGCCAGCAGTCCTGGAGTAGGACAATCTGGAAACACCATATATTTT.

Concerning this clone: In the same sample, other DNA sequences code for this CDR3. This chain joins TRBV28 and TRBJ1-5; possible D gene TRBD1, 5 bases. This CDR3 has 14 amino acids. Germline V gives CDR1 MDHEN, CDR2 SYDVKM. Between the trimmed V and J ends, which lost 8 bases and 2 bases, there was a span of 13 bases. The CDR3 protein is CASRAGPGNQPQHF. The CDR3 nucleotides are TGTGCCAGCCGGGCGGGACCGGGCAATCAGCCCCAGCATTTT.

The chain combines TRBV9 with TRBJ1-2; 10 nucleotides align to TRBD1. The CDR3 has 15 residues. The V gene's germline CDR1 is SGDLS and CDR2 YYNGEE. The V and J ends lost 5 bases and 3 bases, in that order; junction bases with no gene match: 7. The CDR3, as DNA: TGTGCCAGCAGTCTTAGACAGGGGGCCTACTATGGCTACACCTTC. As protein: CASSLRQGAYYGYTF.

The rearrangement joins TRBV12-5 to TRBJ2-3; TRBD2 matches at 8 bases. Unmatched junction bases numbered 10, after V lost 1 base and J lost 4 bases. CDR3 size: 17 residues. CDR1 is LGHNT and CDR2 is FRNRAP in the germline V gene. CDR3 loop: CASGLGVTGGPPDTQYF. As DNA, the CDR3 is TGTGCTAGTGGTTTGGGAGTGACGGGAGGGCCACCAGATACGCAGTATTTT.

V usage is TRBV27 and J usage is TRBJ1-4; D not resolved. The V gene lost 6 bases and the J gene lost 1 base, with 12 bases spanning the gap. The CDR3 contains 15 residues. Germline V gene sequence: CDR1 MNHEY, CDR2 SMNVEV (reference sequence). The CDR3 region is CASSTAGVTNEKLFF. CDR3 DNA: TGTGCCAGCAGCACCGCCGGGGTAACTAATGAAAAACTGTTTTTT.

The chain carries TRBV27 and TRBJ2-2; D possibly corresponds to TRBD1 (5 bases). The germline CDR1 and CDR2 sequences are MNHEY and SMNVEV (reference sequence). The CDR3 loop spans 14 amino acids. Between the trimmed V and J ends, which lost 8 bases and 0 bases, there was a span of 10 bases. CDR3 loop: CASRTPANTGELFF. In nucleotides, the CDR3 is TGTGCCAGCCGGACACCCGCGAACACCGGGGAGCTGTTTTTT.

The chain joins TRBV28 to TRBJ2-5, with TRBD2 identical over 10 bases. The CDR3 sequence is 15 residues long. With V trimmed by 3 bases and J by 5 bases, 6 bases remained unmatched. Germline V gene sequence: CDR1 MDHEN, CDR2 SYDVKM. CDR3 coding DNA: TGTGCCAGCAGTTTGGAAGCGGGAGGGCTTGAGACCCAGTACTTC. Residues: CASSLEAGGLETQYF.

V is TRBV14 and J is TRBJ2-7; D possibly corresponds to TRBD2 (6 bases). Between the trimmed V and J ends, which lost 1 base and 3 bases, there was a span of 16 bases. The CDR3 covers 16 residues. Germline V gene sequence: CDR1 SGHDN, CDR2 FVKESK. This CDR3 reads CASSQGPRLEDYEQYF. CDR3 sequence (DNA): TGTGCCAGCAGCCAAGGTCCCCGACTAGAGGACTACGAGCAGTACTTC.

The chain uses TRBV5-1 and TRBJ2-2; D gene uncertain. Germline V gene data show CDR1 as SGHRS and CDR2 as YFSETQ. Trimming removed 0 bases from V and 4 bases from J, with 10 bases in between. The CDR3 covers 15 residues. The CDR3 region has the DNA TGCGCCAGCAGCTTGGTGTCTAGACTCACCGGGGAGCTGTTTTTT. It is translated as CASSLVSRLTGELFF. Full variable domain (rest looked up from reference TRBV5-1 and TRBJ2-2): KAGVTQTPRYLIKTRGQQVTLSCSPISGHRSVSWYQQTPGQGLQFLFEYFSETQRNKGNFPGRFSGRQFSNSRSEMNVSTLELGDSALYLCASSLVSRLTGELFFGEGSRLTVL.

The CDR3 region has the DNA TGTGCCACCAGCAGACCAGGCAACTCCGCGAAGCCCCAGCATTTT. This sequence encodes CATSRPGNSAKPQHF. V is TRBV15 and J is TRBJ1-5; D is unclear. V lost 2 bases and J 8 bases, leaving 16 bases between the germline ends. This CDR3 has 15 amino acids. In germline, CDR1 is LNHNV, CDR2 YYDKDF (reference sequence).

The genes are TRBV10-3 and TRBJ2-1, with D tentatively TRBD2 (6 bases). The CDR3 extends over 14 amino acids. CDR1 is ENHRY, CDR2 SYGVKD, per germline. The V gene lost 7 bases and the J gene lost 6 bases, with 16 bases spanning the gap. The CDR3 DNA reads as TGTGCCATCACTCCCCGGGAGAGGGTCAATGAGCAGTTCTTC. Its protein is CAITPRERVNEQFF.

With regard to this clone: Relative to the germline gene, one junction end is altered; a read error may explain this. The gene calls are TRBV7-7 and TRBJ2-1; 9 positions agree with TRBD2. The length of the CDR3 is 16 residues. Germline CDR1 and CDR2: SSHAT and FNYEAQ (reference sequence). Here the CDR3 DNA reads TGTGCTAGCAGCTTAGCGACAGCGGGGGGCTACAATGAGCAGTTCTTC. This sequence encodes CASSLATAGGYNEQFF.

The rearrangement links TRBV5-1 to TRBJ2-1; 9 bases align to TRBD2. The germline CDR1 and CDR2 sequences are SGHRS and YFSETQ. The trim removed 0 bases at V and 6 bases at J, leaving 13 bases unmatched. The CDR3 consists of 18 residues. The CDR3 sequence: CASSLVLIGGRDPNEQFF. Here the CDR3 DNA reads TGCGCCAGCAGCTTGGTTCTGATCGGCGGGAGGGACCCCAATGAGCAGTTCTTC.

This clone was observed a handful of times. The chain employs TRBV7-9 and TRBJ2-1; 13 nucleotides align to TRBD2. The CDR3 loop spans 16 amino acids. Germline V gives CDR1 SEHNR, CDR2 FQNEAQ (reference sequence). V gave up 3 bases and J gave up 7 bases; unmatched junction bases: 6. CDR3 in DNA: TGTGCCAGCAGCTTCCCGGGACTAGCGGGACTAAATGAGCAGTTCTTC. This encodes CASSFPGLAGLNEQFF. The variable domain in full, with the rest retrieved from reference TRBV7-9 and TRBJ2-1, is DTGVSQNPRHKITKRGQNVTFRCDPISEHNRLYWYRQTLGQGPEFLTYFQNEAQLEKSRLLSDRFSAERPKGSFSTLEIQRTEQGDSAMYLCASSFPGLAGLNEQFFGPGTRLTVL.

The chain is built from TRBV6-6 and TRBJ1-5; a weak D match, TRBD1 (6 bases). The CDR3 loop spans 14 amino acids. With 0 bases removed from V and 7 bases from J, the gap between germline ends came to 10 bases. CDR1 MNHNY and CDR2 SVGAGI come from the germline V gene (reference sequence). CDR3 loop: CASSYSQGTQPQHF. CDR3 bases: TGTGCCAGCAGTTACTCACAGGGAACGCAGCCCCAGCATTTT.

This clone occurred once. V is TRBV27 and J is TRBJ1-6; D gene unclear. The V end lost 5 bases, the J end lost 9 bases, and 17 bases lay between the germline ends. The CDR3 loop spans 15 amino acids. Germline V gene lookup returns CDR1 MNHEY and CDR2 SMNVEV (reference sequence). CDR3 sequence (DNA): TGTGCCAGCAGTGCCAGGCTCTTAGAGGGTTCACCCCTCCACTTT. Amino acid sequence: CASSARLLEGSPLHF.

The chain links TRBV19 to TRBJ2-1; TRBD1 might be the D (6 bases). The CDR3 covers 16 residues. Trimming took off 3 bases at V and 2 bases at J, with 14 bases between the two ends. Germline CDR1 is LNHDA and CDR2 is SQIVND (reference sequence). This CDR3 reads CASSIRQDHPYNEQFF. The CDR3 nucleotides read TGTGCCAGTAGTATCCGACAGGACCATCCCTACAATGAGCAGTTCTTC.

The V call is TRBV28, the J call TRBJ2-2; 8 nucleotides agree with TRBD1. The germline V gene has CDR1 MDHEN and CDR2 SYDVKM. This CDR3 is built from 16 residues. The junction had 10 bases not matched to a gene; V was cut back by 7 bases and J by 3 bases. The DNA of the CDR3 is TGTGCCAGCATCCTTTACAGGGGGTCGGACACCGGGGAGCTGTTTTTT. Protein product: CASILYRGSDTGELFF.

This chain connects TRBV27 to TRBJ2-1; D is possibly TRBD1 (5 bases). Germline-derived CDR1 and CDR2 are MNHEY and SMNVEV (reference sequence). The CDR3 loop spans 15 amino acids. Trimming shortened V by 8 bases and J by 8 bases, and 22 bases separated the two germline ends. DNA of the CDR3: TGTGCCAGCCGAATAGGGGCCCATAGTCGGCATGAGCAGTTCTTC. Its translation is CASRIGAHSRHEQFF.

The chain has TRBV2 and TRBJ1-5, with D unclear. Germline-derived CDR1 and CDR2 are SNHLY and FYNNEI. Trimming shortened V by 11 bases and J by 0 bases, and 11 bases separated the two germline ends. The CDR3 covers 13 residues. CDR3: CAVKRISNQPQHF. The CDR3 coding sequence is TGTGCCGTCAAGAGGATTAGCAATCAGCCCCAGCATTTT.

The chain recombines TRBV30 with TRBJ2-4, with D maybe TRBD1 (5 bases). This CDR3 contains 14 residues. Germline assignment: CDR1 GTSNPN and CDR2 SVGIG (reference sequence). Between the trimmed V and J ends, which lost 1 base and 4 bases, there was a span of 11 bases. The CDR3, as DNA: TGTGCCTGGAGTGAGGGGTGGCCGAAAAACATTCAGTACTTC. It encodes CAWSEGWPKNIQYF. Drawing the rest from reference TRBV30 and TRBJ2-4, the complete variable domain is SQTIHQWPATLVQPVGSPLSLECTVEGTSNPNLYWYRQAAGRGLQLLFYSVGIGQISSEVPQNLSASRPQDRQFILSSKKLLLSDSGFYLCAWSEGWPKNIQYFGAGTRLSVL.

The rearrangement uses TRBV19 and TRBJ2-5, with 8 bases matching TRBD1. V was clipped by 1 base and J by 3 bases; unmatched bases: 1. CDR3 size: 14 residues. The germline V gene has CDR1 LNHDA and CDR2 SQIVND (reference sequence). The CDR3 is CASSIATGEETQYF. The CDR3, as DNA: TGTGCCAGTAGTATAGCGACAGGGGAAGAGACCCAGTACTTC.